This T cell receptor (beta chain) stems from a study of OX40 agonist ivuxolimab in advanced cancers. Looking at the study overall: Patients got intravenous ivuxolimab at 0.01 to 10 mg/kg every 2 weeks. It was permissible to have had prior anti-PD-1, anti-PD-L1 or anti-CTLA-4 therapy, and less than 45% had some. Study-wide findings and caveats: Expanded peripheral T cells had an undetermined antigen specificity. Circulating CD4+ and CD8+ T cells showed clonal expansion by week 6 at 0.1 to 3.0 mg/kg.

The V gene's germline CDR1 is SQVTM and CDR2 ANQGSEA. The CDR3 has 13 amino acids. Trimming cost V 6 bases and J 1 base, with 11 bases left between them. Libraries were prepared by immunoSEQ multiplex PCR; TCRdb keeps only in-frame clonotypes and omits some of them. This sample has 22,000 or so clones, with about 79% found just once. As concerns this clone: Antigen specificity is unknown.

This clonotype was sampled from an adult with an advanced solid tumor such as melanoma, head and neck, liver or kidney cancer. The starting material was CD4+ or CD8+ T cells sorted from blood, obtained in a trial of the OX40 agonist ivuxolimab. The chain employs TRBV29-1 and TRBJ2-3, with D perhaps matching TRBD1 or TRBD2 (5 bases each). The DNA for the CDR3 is TGCAGCGTCGCTAGGGACGGCACAGATACGCAGTATTTT. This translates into CSVARDGTDTQYF.